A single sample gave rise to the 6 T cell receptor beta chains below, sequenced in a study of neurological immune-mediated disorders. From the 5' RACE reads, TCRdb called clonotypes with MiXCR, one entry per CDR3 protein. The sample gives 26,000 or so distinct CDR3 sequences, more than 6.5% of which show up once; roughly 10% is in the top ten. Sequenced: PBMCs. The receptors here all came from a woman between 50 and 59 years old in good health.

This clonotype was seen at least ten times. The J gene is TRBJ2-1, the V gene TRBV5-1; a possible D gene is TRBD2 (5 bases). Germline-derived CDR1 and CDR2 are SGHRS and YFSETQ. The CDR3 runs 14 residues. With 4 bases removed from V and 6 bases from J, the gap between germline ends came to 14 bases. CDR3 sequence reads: CASSPSREGNEQFF. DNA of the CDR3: TGCGCCAGCAGCCCCTCCCGTGAGGGCAATGAGCAGTTCTTC.

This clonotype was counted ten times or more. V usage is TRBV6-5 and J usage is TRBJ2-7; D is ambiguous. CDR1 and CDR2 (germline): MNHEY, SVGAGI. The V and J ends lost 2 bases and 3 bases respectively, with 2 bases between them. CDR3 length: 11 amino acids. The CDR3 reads CASSYLYEQYF. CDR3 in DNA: TGTGCCAGCAGTTACCTCTACGAGCAGTACTTC.

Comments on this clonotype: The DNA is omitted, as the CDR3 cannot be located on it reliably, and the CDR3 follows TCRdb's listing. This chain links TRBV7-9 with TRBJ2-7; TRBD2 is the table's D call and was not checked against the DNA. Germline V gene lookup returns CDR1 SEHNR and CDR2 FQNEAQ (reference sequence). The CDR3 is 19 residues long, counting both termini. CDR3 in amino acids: CASSFYICSVQEGSYEQYF.

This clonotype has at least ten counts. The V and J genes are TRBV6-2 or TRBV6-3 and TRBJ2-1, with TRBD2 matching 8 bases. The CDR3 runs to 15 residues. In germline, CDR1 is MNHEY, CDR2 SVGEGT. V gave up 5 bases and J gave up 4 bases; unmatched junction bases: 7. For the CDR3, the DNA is TGTGCCAGCAGTCGTGGGCTAGCGGGTTACAATGAGCAGTTCTTC. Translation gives CASSRGLAGYNEQFF.

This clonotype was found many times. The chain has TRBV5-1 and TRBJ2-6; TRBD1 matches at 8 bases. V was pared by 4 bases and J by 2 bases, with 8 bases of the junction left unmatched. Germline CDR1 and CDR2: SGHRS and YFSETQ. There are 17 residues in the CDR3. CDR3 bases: TGCGCCAGCAGCCCTACGACAGGGGCCGCTGGGGCCAACGTCCTGACTTTC. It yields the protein CASSPTTGAAGANVLTF.

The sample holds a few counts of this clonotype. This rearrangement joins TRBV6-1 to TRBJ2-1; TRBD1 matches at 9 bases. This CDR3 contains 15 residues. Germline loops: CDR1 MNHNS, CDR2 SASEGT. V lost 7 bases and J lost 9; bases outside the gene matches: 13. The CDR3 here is CASNLKGQGVSEQFF. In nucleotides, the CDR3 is TGTGCCAGCAATCTAAAGGGACAGGGTGTGAGTGAGCAGTTCTTC.